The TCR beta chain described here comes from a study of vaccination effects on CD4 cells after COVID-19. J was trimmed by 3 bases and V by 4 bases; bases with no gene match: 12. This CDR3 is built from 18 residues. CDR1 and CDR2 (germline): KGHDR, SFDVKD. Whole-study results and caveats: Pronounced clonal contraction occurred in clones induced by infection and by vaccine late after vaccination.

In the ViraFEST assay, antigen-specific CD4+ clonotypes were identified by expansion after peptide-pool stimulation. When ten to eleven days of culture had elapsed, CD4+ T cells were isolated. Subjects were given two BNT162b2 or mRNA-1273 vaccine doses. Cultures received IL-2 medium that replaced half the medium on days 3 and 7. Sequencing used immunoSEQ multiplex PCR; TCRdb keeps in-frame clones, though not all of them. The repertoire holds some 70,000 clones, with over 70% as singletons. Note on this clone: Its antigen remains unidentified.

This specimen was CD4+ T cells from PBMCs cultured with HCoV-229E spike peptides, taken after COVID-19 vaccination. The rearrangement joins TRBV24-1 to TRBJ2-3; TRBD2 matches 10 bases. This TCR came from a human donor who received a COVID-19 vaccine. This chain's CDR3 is CATSEPSGGPSTTDTQYF. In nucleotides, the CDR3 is TGTGCCACCAGTGAACCTAGCGGGGGCCCGTCCACTACAGATACGCAGTATTTT.